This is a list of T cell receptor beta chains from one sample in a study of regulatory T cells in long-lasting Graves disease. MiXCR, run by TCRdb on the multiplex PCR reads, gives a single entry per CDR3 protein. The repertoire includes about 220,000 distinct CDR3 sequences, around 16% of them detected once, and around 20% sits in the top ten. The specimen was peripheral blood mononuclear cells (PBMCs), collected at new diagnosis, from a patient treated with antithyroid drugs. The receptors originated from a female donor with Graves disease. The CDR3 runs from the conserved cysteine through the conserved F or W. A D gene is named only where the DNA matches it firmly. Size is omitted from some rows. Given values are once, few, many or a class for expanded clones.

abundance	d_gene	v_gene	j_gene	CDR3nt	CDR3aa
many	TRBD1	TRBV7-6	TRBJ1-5	TGTGCCAGCAGCCCGACAGGGATGGAGCCCCAGCATTTT	CASSPTGMEPQHF
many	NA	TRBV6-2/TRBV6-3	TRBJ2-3	TGTGCCAGCAGTAACAGGAGACGCACAGATACGCAGTATTTT	CASSNRRRTDTQYF
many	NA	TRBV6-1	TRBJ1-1	TGTGCCAGCACCCCGTACAGACGGAACACTGAAGCTTTCTTT	CASTPYRRNTEAFF
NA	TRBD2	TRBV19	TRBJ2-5	TGTGCCAGTACTATGGTAGCGGGTGGTTGGGAGACCCAGTACTTC	CASTMVAGGWETQYF
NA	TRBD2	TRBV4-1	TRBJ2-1	TGCGCCAGCAGCCAAGACCCCATGACTAGCGGGAGCTCCTACAATGAGCAGTTCTTC	CASSQDPMTSGSSYNEQFF
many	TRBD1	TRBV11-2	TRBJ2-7	TGTGCCAGCAGCTTAGCGAAGGGACAGTTACTCTACGAGCAGTACTTC	CASSLAKGQLLYEQYF
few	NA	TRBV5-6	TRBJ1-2	TGTGCCACAGGAGAGACAGCTAACTATGGCTACACCTTC	CATGETANYGYTF
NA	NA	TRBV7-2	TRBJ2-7	TGTGCCAGCAGCTTAGCCGCGCGGAGCTACGAGCAGTACTTC	CASSLAARSYEQYF
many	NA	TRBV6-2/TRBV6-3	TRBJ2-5	TGTGCCAGCACTACGCAGGGAATCGAAGAGACCCAGTACTTC	CASTTQGIEETQYF
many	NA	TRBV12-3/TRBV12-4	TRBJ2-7	TGTGCCAGCAGTTTACAAAGCGGCGACGACGAGCAGTACTTC	CASSLQSGDDEQYF
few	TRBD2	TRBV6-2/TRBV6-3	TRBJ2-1	TGTGCCAGCAGTGAAGGATGGGGGACTAGCGGGAGGGGGGAGCAGTTCTTC	CASSEGWGTSGRGEQFF
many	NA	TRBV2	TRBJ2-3	TGTGCCAGCGGGGAAGGGGATACGCAGTATTTT	CASGEGDTQYF
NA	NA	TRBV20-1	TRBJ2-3	TGCAGTGCTAGAGATCCAGGCCCTAGCGGCACAGATACGCAGTATTTT	CSARDPGPSGTDTQYF
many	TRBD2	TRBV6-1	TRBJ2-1	TGTGCCAGCAGTGAAGCGGCTAGCGGGAGGGTGTATGAGCAGTTCTTC	CASSEAASGRVYEQFF
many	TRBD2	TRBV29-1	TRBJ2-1	TGCAGCGTGGTGACTAGCGGGGTGTACAATGAGCAGTTCTTC	CSVVTSGVYNEQFF
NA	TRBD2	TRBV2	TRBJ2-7	TGTGCCAGCAGTCGGGGACTAGCAGGCTACGAGCAGTACTTC	CASSRGLAGYEQYF
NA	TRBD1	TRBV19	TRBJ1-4	TGTGCCAGTAGCACCCAGGGGGCTTGGGAAAAACTGTTTTTT	CASSTQGAWEKLFF
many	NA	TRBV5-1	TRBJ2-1	TGCGCCAGCAGCTTAAGTGGGAATGAGCAGTTCTTC	CASSLSGNEQFF
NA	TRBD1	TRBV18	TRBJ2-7	TGTGCCAGCTCACCGGGGGAGCAGGGGGCTTACGAGCAGTACTTC	CASSPGEQGAYEQYF
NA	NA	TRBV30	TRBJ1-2	TGTGCCTGGAGTGACGCGAAAGGCTATGGCTACACCTTC	CAWSDAKGYGYTF
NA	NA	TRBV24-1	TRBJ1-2	TGTGCCACCAGTGAAGGGGCGGCCTATGGCTACACCTTC	CATSEGAAYGYTF
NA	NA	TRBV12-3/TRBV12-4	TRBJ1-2	TGTGCCAGCAGTTTACCCCAGGCAGGGCCTAACTATGGCTACACCTTC	CASSLPQAGPNYGYTF
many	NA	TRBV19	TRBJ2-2	TGTGCCAGTAGTATGATCGGGGTCCCGGGTACCACCGGGGAGCTGTTTTTT	CASSMIGVPGTTGELFF
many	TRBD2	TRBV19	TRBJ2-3	TGTGCCAGTACCGGGGCCCGGACTAGCGGGATGGGCACAGATACGCAGTATTTT	CASTGARTSGMGTDTQYF
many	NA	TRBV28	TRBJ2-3	TGTGCCTCCGGGGCGGGAAGCACAGATACGCAGTATTTT	CASGAGSTDTQYF
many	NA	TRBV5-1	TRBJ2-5	TGCGCCAGCAGCTTGGGCCAGGGGCGGACCCAGTACTTC	CASSLGQGRTQYF
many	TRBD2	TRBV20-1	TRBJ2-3	TGCAGTGTTCTAGCGGGAGCGGCAGATACGCAGTATTTT	CSVLAGAADTQYF
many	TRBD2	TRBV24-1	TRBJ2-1	TGTGCCACCAGTGACCCCCGACAGGGAGCGGCCGGGACTAGCGGATCCTCCTACAATGAGCAGTTCTTC	CATSDPRQGAAGTSGSSYNEQFF
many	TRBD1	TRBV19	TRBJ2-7	TGTGCCAGTGGACAGGGTAGGAACGAGCAGTACTTC	CASGQGRNEQYF
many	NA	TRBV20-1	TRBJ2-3	TGCAGTGCTAAGGGAGGTTGGAGGGGAGATACGCAGTATTTT	CSAKGGWRGDTQYF
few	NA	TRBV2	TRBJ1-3	TGTGCCAGTACCGGGACGGCCAAGAACACCATATATTTT	CASTGTAKNTIYF
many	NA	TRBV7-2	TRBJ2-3	TGTGCCAGCAGCTACCCCGTGGATACGCAGTATTTT	CASSYPVDTQYF
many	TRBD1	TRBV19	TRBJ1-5	TGTGCCAGTAGTCCCTTGACAGGGGGCATGGAGCCCCAGCATTTT	CASSPLTGGMEPQHF
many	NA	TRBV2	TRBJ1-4	TGTGCCAGCAAATTGGGGATCCCTGAAAAACTGTTTTTT	CASKLGIPEKLFF
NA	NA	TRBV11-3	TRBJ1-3	TGTGCCAGCAGCCTCACCCGAGGTTCGAGGGGCACCATATATTTT	CASSLTRGSRGTIYF
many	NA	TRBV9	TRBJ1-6	TGTGCCAGCAGCTTGGGACCATATAATTCACCCCTCCACTTT	CASSLGPYNSPLHF
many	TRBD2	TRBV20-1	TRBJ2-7	TGCAGTGCTACAACTAGCGGGAGGGTCTACGAGCAGTACTTC	CSATTSGRVYEQYF
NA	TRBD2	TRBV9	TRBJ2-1	TGTGCCAGCAGCGTTACTAGCGGGAGCGTCGGGGAGCAGTTCTTC	CASSVTSGSVGEQFF
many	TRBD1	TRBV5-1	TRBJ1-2	TGCGCCAGCAGACGCCCCGGGACAGTCAACTATGGCTACACCTTC	CASRRPGTVNYGYTF
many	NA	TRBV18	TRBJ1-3	TGTGCCAGCTCACCCATTTCGGGCTCTAGCTCTGGAAACACCATATATTTT	CASSPISGSSSGNTIYF
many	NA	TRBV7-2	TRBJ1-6	TGTGCCAGCAGCTTACACAGCCGAAATAATTCACCCCTCCACTTT	CASSLHSRNNSPLHF
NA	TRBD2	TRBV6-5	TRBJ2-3	TGTGCCAGCAGTTACCAGGGGGGACTAGCGGGAGGAGATACGCAGTATTTT	CASSYQGGLAGGDTQYF
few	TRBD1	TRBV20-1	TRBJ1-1	TGCGGTGCTAGACCCCAGGGACAGCAGAACACTGAAGCTTTCTTT	CGARPQGQQNTEAFF
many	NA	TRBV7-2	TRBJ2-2	TGTGCCAGCAGCCCAGGACTGGGCGTGAACACCGGGGAGCTGTTTTTT	CASSPGLGVNTGELFF
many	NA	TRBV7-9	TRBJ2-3	TGTGCCAGCAGCTTTAGGGGCGGAGGGAGGAACACAGATACGCAGTATTTT	CASSFRGGGRNTDTQYF
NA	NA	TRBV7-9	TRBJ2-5	TGTGCCAGCAGCTCCCCTAGGGGAGGCAATGAGCGGTTCTTC	CASSSPRGGNERFF
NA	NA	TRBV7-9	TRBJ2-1	TGTGCCAGCAGCCCAGTAAACAATGAGCAGTTCTTC	CASSPVNNEQFF
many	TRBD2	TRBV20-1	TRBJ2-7	TGCAGTGCCAAGACTAGCGGGAGTTCCTACGAGCAGTACTTC	CSAKTSGSSYEQYF
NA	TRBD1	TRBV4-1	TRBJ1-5	TGCGCCAGCAGCCAACCGACAGGGAGGTTTCAGCCCCAGCATTTT	CASSQPTGRFQPQHF
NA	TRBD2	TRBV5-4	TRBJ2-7	TGTGCCAGCAGCAGCCCCCGCGGGAGCGCTTACGAGCAGTACTTC	CASSSPRGSAYEQYF
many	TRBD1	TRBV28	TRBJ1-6	TGTGCCAGCAGTTTCACGGACAGGGAGGATTCACCCCTCCACTTT	CASSFTDREDSPLHF
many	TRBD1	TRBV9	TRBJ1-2	TGTGCCAGCAGCCCGACCGGGACAGAGGATGGCTACACCTTC	CASSPTGTEDGYTF
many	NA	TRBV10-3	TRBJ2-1	TGTGCCATCAGTGAGGGGGACAAGGATGAGCAGTTCTTC	CAISEGDKDEQFF
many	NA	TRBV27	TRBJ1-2	TGTGCCAGCAGTTTGTCAGGGAGATATGGCTACACCTTC	CASSLSGRYGYTF
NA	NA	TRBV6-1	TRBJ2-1	TGTGCCAGCAGTAAAAATCTAGGCAATGAGCAGTTCTTC	CASSKNLGNEQFF
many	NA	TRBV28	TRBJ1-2	TGTGCCAGCAGCGAACGGGGGCGCGGTGGCTACACCTTC	CASSERGRGGYTF